This T cell receptor (beta chain) was profiled in a study of beta chain features in type 1 diabetes. Of the isolated RNA, all was reverse transcribed, and so the sequenced material was expressed TCRB transcripts. Generated by immunoSEQ multiplex PCR, the TCRdb table keeps only in-frame clones and is missing some. The sample has under 950,000 clones, about a sixth seen once. Trimming stripped 0 bases from V and 2 bases from J, with 8 bases between. Germline CDR1 SGDLS, CDR2 YYNGEE. CDR3 size: 15 residues. The sequenced sample was naive CD4+ T cells from blood. This rearrangement joins TRBV9 to TRBJ1-4; D not resolved. The sequence came from a woman aged 18-29 years in good health. CDR3 bases: TGTGCCAGCAGCGTAGATGGACGGACTAATGAAAAACTGTTTTTT. This translates into CASSVDGRTNEKLFF.